Presented here are 30 T cell receptor beta chains from one specimen sequenced in a study of pediatric ulcerative colitis. Generated by immunoSEQ multiplex PCR, the TCRdb table keeps only in-frame clones and is missing some. In the table there are under 30,000 clones, roughly 74% of which are singletons. Rectal tissue came from one to two pinch biopsies taken at colonoscopy. The specimen sequenced was gut tissue. Receptors originate from a boy aged 5-17 years with severe ulcerative colitis.

The chain employs TRBV30 and TRBJ2-1; 9 bases map to TRBD1. The germline gives CDR1 GTSNPN, CDR2 SVGIG (reference sequence). The CDR3 has 15 residues. Unmatched junction bases numbered 7, after V lost 0 bases and J lost 7 bases. The chain's CDR3 is CAWSVLQGAANEQFF. For the CDR3, the DNA is TGTGCCTGGAGTGTACTACAGGGGGCAGCGAATGAGCAGTTCTTC. Combining the CDR3 with reference TRBV30 and TRBJ2-1 gives the whole variable domain SQTIHQWPATLVQPVGSPLSLECTVEGTSNPNLYWYRQAAGRGLQLLFYSVGIGQISSEVPQNLSASRPQDRQFILSSKKLLLSDSGFYLCAWSVLQGAANEQFFGPGTRLTVL.

The CDR3 sequence: CASSLADQETQYF. Here the CDR3 DNA reads TGTGCCAGCAGCTTAGCCGACCAAGAGACCCAGTACTTC. The V gene is TRBV13, the J gene TRBJ2-5, with D unclear. This CDR3 has 13 residues. Germline CDR1 PRHDT, CDR2 FYEKMQ (reference sequence). V shed 1 base and J shed 0 bases, with 3 bases lying between them.

The rearrangement uses TRBV15 and TRBJ2-5; D gene unclear. V lost 0 bases and J lost 1, with 9 bases in between. This CDR3 contains 15 residues. Germline V CDR1 and CDR2: LNHNV, YYDKDF (reference sequence). CDR3 bases: TGTGCCACCAGCAGAGATGGGAACCCCCAAGAGACCCAGTACTTC. This encodes CATSRDGNPQETQYF. Complete variable domain (other parts from reference TRBV15 and TRBJ2-5): DAMVIQNPRYQVTQFGKPVTLSCSQTLNHNVMYWYQQKSSQAPKLLFHYYDKDFNNEADTPDNFQSRRPNTSFCFLDIRSPGLGDTAMYLCATSRDGNPQETQYFGPGTRLLVL.

V gene TRBV5-8 combines with J gene TRBJ1-2, with 8 bases identical to TRBD1. Germline CDR1 reads SGHTS; CDR2 reads YDEGEE. CDR3 length: 14 residues. The junction had 10 bases not matched to a gene; V was cut back by 5 bases and J by 7 bases. The CDR3 reads CASSYDRGKRGYTF. The CDR3 DNA is TGTGCCAGCAGTTACGACAGGGGAAAACGTGGCTACACCTTC.

This clone was seen a handful of times. The gene calls are TRBV2 and TRBJ1-2; D is uncertain. Trimming left V 5 bases short and J 8 bases short, with 15 bases between. The germline CDR1 and CDR2 sequences are SNHLY and FYNNEI. This CDR3 comprises 13 residues. CDR3 amino acids: CASSLSPTRGYTF. The CDR3 coding sequence is TGTGCCAGCAGTCTGTCCCCCACTAGGGGCTACACCTTC.

Remarks on this clone: Additional DNA sequences in this sample encode the identical CDR3. The chain joins TRBV7-9 to TRBJ2-1; D possibly corresponds to TRBD2 (5 bases). CDR1 is SEHNR, CDR2 FQNEAQ, per germline (reference sequence). V was clipped by 5 bases and J by 1 base, with 6 bases between them. The CDR3 has 13 residues. The CDR3 nucleotides are TGTGCCAGCAGCCGCGGGTCCTACAATGAGCAGTTCTTC. It yields the protein CASSRGSYNEQFF.

This sequence joins TRBV29-1 and TRBJ2-1, with 7 bases fitting TRBD2. CDR3 size: 14 residues. Germline values: CDR1 SQVTM, CDR2 ANQGSEA. V shed 4 bases, J shed 5 bases, and the junction held 8 bases outside the gene matches. The CDR3 is CSVVGAGANNEQFF. The CDR3 DNA follows: TGCAGCGTTGTTGGCGCGGGAGCGAACAATGAGCAGTTCTTC.

The rearrangement links TRBV27 to TRBJ2-5; TRBD2 agrees at 8 bases. Germline V lookup: CDR1 MNHEY, CDR2 SMNVEV (reference sequence). The CDR3 has 13 amino acids. V lost 3 bases to trimming and J lost 5 bases; unmatched junction nucleotides: 2. DNA of the CDR3: TGTGCCAGCAGTTTCGAGCGGGGGGAGACCCAGTACTTC. Its protein is CASSFERGETQYF.

The chain is built from TRBV7-9 and TRBJ1-1, with TRBD1 matching over 7 bases. The V gene's germline CDR1 is SEHNR and CDR2 FQNEAQ (reference sequence). CDR3 size: 17 residues. V dropped 2 bases and J dropped 2; count of bases not matched to a gene: 11. CDR3 DNA: TGTGCCAGCAGCTTAAGTGGGGACAGCCCGGGAAACACTGAAGCTTTCTTT. Translation: CASSLSGDSPGNTEAFF.

The sample holds one count of this clone. The chain carries TRBV6-1 and TRBJ1-5; D remains ambiguous. The CDR3 loop spans 12 amino acids. Trimming removed 4 bases from V and 7 bases from J, with 8 bases in between. Germline V gives CDR1 MNHNS, CDR2 SASEGT. The chain's CDR3 is CASSVSRQPQHF. CDR3 in DNA: TGTGCCAGCAGTGTATCACGACAGCCCCAGCATTTT.

The gene calls are TRBV5-1 and TRBJ2-1, with no clear D. Germline V gene sequence: CDR1 SGHRS, CDR2 YFSETQ. V was cut by 4 bases and J by 6 bases, with 8 bases left in between. This CDR3 region has 12 residues. The CDR3 DNA reads TGCGCCAGCAGCCCGGCGGTCAATGAGCAGTTCTTC. Protein sequence: CASSPAVNEQFF.

The chain has TRBV6-5 and TRBJ1-4, with 8 bases matching TRBD1. This CDR3 is built from 13 residues. V gave up 6 bases and J gave up 8 bases; unmatched junction bases: 5. Per the germline V gene, CDR1 is MNHEY and CDR2 is SVGAGI. CDR3 protein: CASRDREQEKLFF. Written as DNA, the CDR3 is TGTGCCAGCAGGGACAGGGAACAGGAAAAACTGTTTTTT.

This chain connects TRBV19 to TRBJ2-7; D is possibly TRBD1 (8 bases). Between the trimmed V and J ends, which lost 5 bases and 5 bases, there was a span of 19 bases. This CDR3 spans 15 amino acids. The germline V gene encodes CDR1 LNHDA and CDR2 SQIVND (reference sequence). CDR3 residues: CASSPYRGTTHEQYF. CDR3 bases: TGTGCCAGTAGTCCCTACAGGGGGACTACGCACGAGCAGTACTTC.

In this sample, this clone turned up a few times. V is TRBV4-2 and J is TRBJ2-7; 11 nucleotides align to TRBD2. The V segment lost 0 bases and the J segment 3 bases; nucleotides outside the gene matches: 1. Germline lookup yields CDR1 LGHNA and CDR2 YNFKEQ. There are 15 residues in the CDR3. This CDR3 reads CASSQDTSGSYEQYF. The CDR3 DNA reads as TGTGCCAGCAGCCAAGATACTAGCGGGAGCTACGAGCAGTACTTC.

The chain carries TRBV2 and TRBJ2-1, with D maybe TRBD1 (6 bases). With 6 bases removed from V and 6 bases from J, the gap between germline ends came to 15 bases. The CDR3 consists of 14 residues. Germline V gives CDR1 SNHLY, CDR2 FYNNEI. DNA for the CDR3: TGTGCCAGCAGAGTCGATACAGGGACCAATGAGCAGTTCTTC. This encodes CASRVDTGTNEQFF.

J is TRBJ2-7 and V is TRBV6-1, with D uncertain. The V end was cut by 3 bases, the J end by 0 bases, with 9 bases between. Per germline, CDR1 MNHNS and CDR2 SASEGT. CDR3 length: 14 residues. CDR3 coding DNA: TGTGCCAGCAGTGACCCCAGCAACTCCTACGAGCAGTACTTC. Protein product: CASSDPSNSYEQYF.

This clone was observed once. The J gene is TRBJ1-4, the V gene TRBV7-2; 7 bases match TRBD1. The J segment lost 5 bases and the V segment lost 5 bases, leaving 5 bases of the junction unmatched. This CDR3 comprises 14 residues. Germline CDR1 reads SGHTA; CDR2 reads FQGNSA. The CDR3 nucleotides read TGTGCCAGCAGCCAGAGACAGGGAAATGAAAAACTGTTTTTT. Translated, it gives CASSQRQGNEKLFF.

The rearrangement links TRBV25-1 to TRBJ2-5; D ambiguous. From germline, CDR1 is MGHDK and CDR2 SYGVNS. The V gene lost 2 bases and the J gene lost 5 bases, with 21 bases spanning the gap. The CDR3 sequence is 17 residues long. The CDR3 protein is CASSEDGPGTPLETQYF. DNA for the CDR3: TGTGCCAGCAGTGAAGATGGTCCAGGTACCCCTTTGGAGACCCAGTACTTC.

The V gene is TRBV5-4, the J gene TRBJ2-2; the D is unclear. The V gene's germline CDR1 is SGHNT and CDR2 YYREEE (reference sequence). The CDR3 extends over 13 amino acids. Trimming removed 0 bases at V and 6 bases at J, with 6 bases between. The chain's CDR3 is CASSLGRAGELFF. In nucleotides, the CDR3 is TGTGCCAGCAGCTTGGGCCGGGCCGGGGAGCTGTTTTTT.

V is TRBV25-1 and J is TRBJ2-7; TRBD2 is a possible D gene (6 bases). Trimming took 6 bases from V and 0 from J, leaving 6 bases between them. CDR3 length: 12 amino acids. The V gene's germline CDR1 is MGHDK and CDR2 SYGVNS. This CDR3 is CASRGGSYEQYF. CDR3 bases: TGTGCCAGCAGGGGGGGCTCCTACGAGCAGTACTTC.

The CDR3 DNA reads as TGTGCCAGCAGTGGCCAGGGGGTCTACGAGCAGTACTTC. This sequence encodes CASSGQGVYEQYF. This sequence joins TRBV2 and TRBJ2-7, with 7 positions matching TRBD1. With V trimmed by 4 bases and J by 3 bases, 3 bases remained unmatched. The CDR3 extends over 13 amino acids. CDR1 and CDR2 (germline): SNHLY, FYNNEI.

This clone showed up just a few times. The chain is built from TRBV29-1 and TRBJ1-1, with 7 bases fitting TRBD1. V gave up 1 base and J gave up 2 bases; unmatched junction bases: 1. The CDR3 length is 13 residues. Germline CDR1 reads SQVTM; CDR2 reads ANQGSEA. The CDR3 reads CSVEGTGNTEAFF. CDR3 DNA: TGCAGCGTTGAAGGGACAGGAAACACTGAAGCTTTCTTT.

To note about this clone: This CDR3 is also generated by other DNA sequences in the sample. The V and J genes are TRBV6-5 and TRBJ1-2, with D hard to call. Germline V CDR1 and CDR2: MNHEY, SVGAGI. The ends were cut back, 5 bases at V and 2 bases at J, with 9 bases in the middle. CDR3 size: 13 residues. CDR3 sequence (DNA): TGTGCCAGCAGTGAAAAGGGAAACTATGGCTACACCTTC. Protein: CASSEKGNYGYTF.

Only a few counts were recorded for this clone. The chain employs TRBV27 and TRBJ1-5; 8 nucleotides match TRBD1. The V gene end was trimmed by 5 bases and the J gene end by 7 bases; junction bases not matched to a gene: 13. This CDR3 spans 16 amino acids. Germline V lookup: CDR1 MNHEY, CDR2 SMNVEV (reference sequence). The CDR3 region is CASSPTGQGIVQPQHF. CDR3 nucleotides: TGTGCCAGCAGTCCCACCGGACAGGGTATTGTACAGCCCCAGCATTTT.

This chain links TRBV7-9 with TRBJ2-1; 12 nucleotides align to TRBD2. The CDR3 sequence is 17 residues long. Germline lookup yields CDR1 SEHNR and CDR2 FQNEAQ (reference sequence). The junction had 9 bases not matched to a gene; V was cut back by 0 bases and J by 9 bases. This chain's CDR3 is CASSLAPGLAGRLEQFF. CDR3 in DNA: TGTGCCAGCAGCTTAGCGCCCGGACTAGCGGGAAGGCTTGAGCAGTTCTTC.

The rearrangement uses TRBV6-6 and TRBJ2-7, with 9 bases matching TRBD1. This CDR3 is 16 amino acids long. J lost 0 bases, V lost 4 bases, and 7 bases had no gene match. Germline-derived CDR1 and CDR2 are MNHNY and SVGAGI (reference sequence). CDR3 nucleotides: TGTGCCAGCAGTTGGGGGACAGGGAAAAGCTCCTACGAGCAGTACTTC. This translates into CASSWGTGKSSYEQYF.

This clone was detected a few times. V is TRBV30 and J is TRBJ1-1; TRBD1 matches at 10 bases. Germline CDR1 GTSNPN, CDR2 SVGIG (reference sequence). The trim removed 0 bases at V and 7 bases at J, leaving 5 bases unmatched. The CDR3 covers 14 residues. In DNA, the CDR3 is TGTGCCTGGAGTGTTGGGGGACAGGGGAGTGAAGCTTTCTTT. The encoded protein is CAWSVGGQGSEAFF.

This sequence joins TRBV19 and TRBJ1-2, with D uncertain. Per germline, CDR1 LNHDA and CDR2 SQIVND (reference sequence). The CDR3 runs to 14 residues. Deletions cut 9 bases from V and 6 bases from J, with 20 bases between. The CDR3 DNA is TGTGCCAGCCAACCCTTGTGGACGTACAATGGCTACACCTTC. It yields the protein CASQPLWTYNGYTF.

Sample share makes this clone medium-sized (0.01 to 0.1%). The chain uses TRBV29-1 and TRBJ1-2; D perhaps matches TRBD1 (5 bases). There are 13 residues in the CDR3. Trimming took off 0 bases at V and 7 bases at J, with 12 bases between the two ends. The germline gives CDR1 SQVTM, CDR2 ANQGSEA. The CDR3 sequence: CSVEDLTDGGYTF. The CDR3 DNA is TGCAGCGTTGAAGACCTGACAGACGGTGGCTACACCTTC.

V usage is TRBV10-3 and J usage is TRBJ2-5; a weak D match, TRBD1 (5 bases). Per germline, CDR1 ENHRY and CDR2 SYGVKD. The V end lost 6 bases, the J end lost 4 bases, and 9 bases lay between the germline ends. CDR3 size: 12 residues. CDR3 in DNA: TGTGCCATCAGGGACAAGACAGAGACCCAGTACTTC. This encodes CAIRDKTETQYF.